Below, one T cell receptor (beta chain) is given with its context. Its target is unknown. The data were taken from a study of siplizumab effects on memory and regulatory T cells. CDR3 length: 15 amino acids. Overall study findings and caveats: Alloreactive sequences tracing back to unstimulated CD4+ memory cells were significantly reduced by siplizumab. The authors mapped only a minor fraction of alloreactive clones to unstimulated subsets.

TCRdb keeps only in-frame clones here, not all; method: immunoSEQ multiplex PCR. The table has some 63,000 clones, roughly 96% seen once. The specimen was naive CD8+ T cells sorted from blood. The chain carries TRBV7-5 and TRBJ1-2. TRBV7-5 is recorded as a pseudogene. This sequence originates from a human donor in good health. In DNA form, the CDR3 reads TGTGTCAGAAGCCGGGTAGGAGGGGACTCATATGGCTACACCTTC. It is translated as CVRSRVGGDSYGYTF.